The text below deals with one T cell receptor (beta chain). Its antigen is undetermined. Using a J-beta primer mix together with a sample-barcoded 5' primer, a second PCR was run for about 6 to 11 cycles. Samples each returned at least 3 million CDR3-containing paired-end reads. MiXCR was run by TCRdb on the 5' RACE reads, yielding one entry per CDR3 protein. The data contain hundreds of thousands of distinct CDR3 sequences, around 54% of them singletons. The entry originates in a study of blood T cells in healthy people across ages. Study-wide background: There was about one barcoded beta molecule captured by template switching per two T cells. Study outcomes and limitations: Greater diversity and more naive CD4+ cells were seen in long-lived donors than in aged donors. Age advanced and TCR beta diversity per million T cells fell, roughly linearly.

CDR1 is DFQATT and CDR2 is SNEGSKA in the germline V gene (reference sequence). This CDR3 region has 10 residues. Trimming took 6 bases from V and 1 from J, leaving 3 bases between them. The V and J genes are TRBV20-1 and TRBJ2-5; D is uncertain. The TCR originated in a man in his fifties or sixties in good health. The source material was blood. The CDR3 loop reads CSAVQETQYF. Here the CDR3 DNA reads TGCAGTGCAGTCCAAGAGACCCAGTACTTC.